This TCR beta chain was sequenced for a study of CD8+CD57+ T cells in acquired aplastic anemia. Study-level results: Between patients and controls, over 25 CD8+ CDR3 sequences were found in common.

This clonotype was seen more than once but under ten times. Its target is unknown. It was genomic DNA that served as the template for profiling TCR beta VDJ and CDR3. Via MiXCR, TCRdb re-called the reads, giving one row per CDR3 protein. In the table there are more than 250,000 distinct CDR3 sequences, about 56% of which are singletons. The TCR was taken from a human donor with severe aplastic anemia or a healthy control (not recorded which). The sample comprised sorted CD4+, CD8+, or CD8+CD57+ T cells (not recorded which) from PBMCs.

As DNA, the CDR3 is TGTGCCACCAGTGAGAGCGGGAGGGAAAACAATGAGCAGTTCTTC. Encoded protein: CATSESGRENNEQFF. V is TRBV24-1 and J is TRBJ2-1, with TRBD2 identical over 10 bases. The V and J ends lost 4 bases and 5 bases, in that order; junction bases with no gene match: 4. CDR1 KGHDR and CDR2 SFDVKD come from the germline V gene. This CDR3 comprises 15 residues.